This record concerns one T cell receptor beta chain sequence. Its target is unknown. Germline and junction disagree at one end, which may indicate a read error. This specimen comes from a study of cytomegalovirus exposure and HLA in healthy donors. At the level of the study: From some 190 million T cells, an earlier analysis saw approximately 110 million unique TCR beta sequences. Study-level results: Roughly uniform sequencing depth across donors was assumed, possibly incorrectly. Reports showed the classifier diagnosing cytomegalovirus status with high specificity and sensitivity. Many donors shared some public TCRs, even though most TCR sequences were rare.

PCR was performed using 60 Vbeta and 13 Jbeta primers. The table came from immunoSEQ multiplex PCR; TCRdb's copy has only in-frame clones and leaves some out. The sample holds about 130,000 clones, approximately 71% seen once. Germline V gene sequence: CDR1 MRHNA, CDR2 SNTAGT. The CDR3 has 11 amino acids. This sequence joins TRBV6-4 and TRBJ1-4; 9 bases align to TRBD1. The material sequenced was PBMCs. This receptor was identified in a woman aged 45 to 65 in good health and CMV-seronegative. CDR3 bases: TGTGCCAGCAGTGACGGGACAGGGTTGGTTTTT. Protein product: CASSDGTGLVF.